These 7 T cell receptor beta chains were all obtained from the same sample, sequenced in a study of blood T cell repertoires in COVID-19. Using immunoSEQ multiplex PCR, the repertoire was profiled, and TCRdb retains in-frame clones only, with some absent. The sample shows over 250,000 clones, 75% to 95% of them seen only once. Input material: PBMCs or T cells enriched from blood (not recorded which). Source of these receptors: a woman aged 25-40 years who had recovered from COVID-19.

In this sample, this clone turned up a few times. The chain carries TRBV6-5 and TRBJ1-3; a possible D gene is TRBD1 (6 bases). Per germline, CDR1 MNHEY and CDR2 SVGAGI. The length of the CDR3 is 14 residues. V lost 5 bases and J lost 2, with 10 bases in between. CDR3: CASSSRGTGNTIYF. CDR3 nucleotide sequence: TGTGCCAGCAGTAGCAGGGGAACTGGAAACACCATATATTTT.

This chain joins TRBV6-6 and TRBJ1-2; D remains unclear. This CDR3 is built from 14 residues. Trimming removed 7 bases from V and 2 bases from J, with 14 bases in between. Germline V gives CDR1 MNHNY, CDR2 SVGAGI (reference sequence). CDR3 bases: TGTGCCAGCACCGTCGCACCGACAAACTATGGCTACACCTTC. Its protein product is CASTVAPTNYGYTF.

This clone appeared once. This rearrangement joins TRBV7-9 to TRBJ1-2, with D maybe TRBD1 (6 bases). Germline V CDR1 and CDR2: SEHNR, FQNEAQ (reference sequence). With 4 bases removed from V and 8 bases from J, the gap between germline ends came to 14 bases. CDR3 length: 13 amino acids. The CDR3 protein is CASSSSYRDGYTF. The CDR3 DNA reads TGTGCCAGCAGCTCTTCGTACAGGGACGGCTACACCTTC.

The CDR3, as DNA: TGCGCCAGCAGCCCTATTCCAACTAATGAAAAACTGTTTTTT. Residues: CASSPIPTNEKLFF. The chain carries TRBV4-3 and TRBJ1-4, with D uncertain. The V end was cut by 4 bases, the J end by 0 bases, with 6 bases between. This CDR3 contains 14 residues. Germline V gene lookup returns CDR1 LGHNA and CDR2 YSLEER.

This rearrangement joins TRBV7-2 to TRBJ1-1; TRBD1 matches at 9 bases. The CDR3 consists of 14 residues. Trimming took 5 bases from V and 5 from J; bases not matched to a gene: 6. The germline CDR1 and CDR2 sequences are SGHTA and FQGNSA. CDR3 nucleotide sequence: TGTGCCAGCAGCCCCAAGACAGGGGGGACTGAAGCTTTCTTT. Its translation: CASSPKTGGTEAFF. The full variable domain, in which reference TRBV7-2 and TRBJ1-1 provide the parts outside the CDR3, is GAGVSQSPSNKVTEKGKDVELRCDPISGHTALYWYRQSLGQGLEFLIYFQGNSAPDKSGLPSDRFSAERTGGSVSTLTIQRTQQEDSAVYLCASSPKTGGTEAFFGQGTRLTVV.

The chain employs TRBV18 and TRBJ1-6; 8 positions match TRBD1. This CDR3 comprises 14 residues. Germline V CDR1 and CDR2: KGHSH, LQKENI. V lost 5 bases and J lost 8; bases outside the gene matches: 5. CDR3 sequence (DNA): TGTGCCAGCTCAGACAGGGGTAGGGATTCACCCCTCCACTTT. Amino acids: CASSDRGRDSPLHF.

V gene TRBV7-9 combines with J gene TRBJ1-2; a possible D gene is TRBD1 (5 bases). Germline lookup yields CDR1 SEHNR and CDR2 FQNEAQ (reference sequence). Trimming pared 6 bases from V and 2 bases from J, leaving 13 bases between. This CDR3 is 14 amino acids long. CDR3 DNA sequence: TGTGCCAGCAGGCCCGGAGGGGCCAACTATGGCTACACCTTC. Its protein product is CASRPGGANYGYTF.